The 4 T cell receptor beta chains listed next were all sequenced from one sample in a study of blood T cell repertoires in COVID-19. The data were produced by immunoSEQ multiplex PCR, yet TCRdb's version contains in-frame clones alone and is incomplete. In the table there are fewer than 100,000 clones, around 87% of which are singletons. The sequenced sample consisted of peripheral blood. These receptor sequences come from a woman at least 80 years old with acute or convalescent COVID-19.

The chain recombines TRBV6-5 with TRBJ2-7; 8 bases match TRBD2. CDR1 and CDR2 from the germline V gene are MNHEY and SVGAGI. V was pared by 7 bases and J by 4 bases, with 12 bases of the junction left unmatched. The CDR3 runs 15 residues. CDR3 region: CASKQRGSKRYEQYF. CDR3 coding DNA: TGTGCCAGCAAGCAGCGGGGGAGCAAAAGGTACGAGCAGTACTTC.

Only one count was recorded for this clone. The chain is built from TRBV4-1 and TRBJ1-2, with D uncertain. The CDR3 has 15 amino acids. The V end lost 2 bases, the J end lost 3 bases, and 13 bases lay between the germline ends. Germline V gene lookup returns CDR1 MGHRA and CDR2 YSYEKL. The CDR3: CASSQRTAGDYGYTF. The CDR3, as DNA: TGCGCCAGCAGCCAAAGAACCGCCGGTGACTATGGCTACACCTTC.

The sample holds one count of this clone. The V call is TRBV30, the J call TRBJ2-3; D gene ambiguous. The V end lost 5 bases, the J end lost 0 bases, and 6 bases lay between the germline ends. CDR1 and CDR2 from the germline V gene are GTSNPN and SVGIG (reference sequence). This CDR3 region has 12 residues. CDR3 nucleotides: TGTGCCTGGGGTCCTAGCACAGATACGCAGTATTTT. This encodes CAWGPSTDTQYF.

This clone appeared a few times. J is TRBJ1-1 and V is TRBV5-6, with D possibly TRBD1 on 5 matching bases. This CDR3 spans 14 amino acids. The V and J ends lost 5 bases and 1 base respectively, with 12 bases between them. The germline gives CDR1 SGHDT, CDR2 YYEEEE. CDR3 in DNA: TGTGCCAGCAGGGGGGACTTGGGGAACACTGAAGCTTTCTTT. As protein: CASRGDLGNTEAFF.